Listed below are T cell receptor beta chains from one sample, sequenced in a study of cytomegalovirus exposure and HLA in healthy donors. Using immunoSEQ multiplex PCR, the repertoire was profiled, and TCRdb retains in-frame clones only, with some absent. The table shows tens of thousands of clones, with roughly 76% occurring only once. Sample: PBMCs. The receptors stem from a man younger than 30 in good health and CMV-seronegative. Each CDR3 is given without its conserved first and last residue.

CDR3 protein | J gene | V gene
ASRVRSNEKLF | TRBJ1-4 | TRBV19
ASSVGQGGSYT | TRBJ1-2 | TRBV5-1
ASSSISQGVGGYT | TRBJ1-2 | TRBV27
ASSQGLAGGPGDTQY | TRBJ2-3 | TRBV4-2
ASSLETGTEAF | TRBJ1-1 | TRBV11-3
ASSLRPGTNAYNEQF | TRBJ2-1 | TRBV4-1
AISPAGAGNEQF | TRBJ2-1 | TRBV10-3
ASSRRGADTGELF | TRBJ2-2 | TRBV7-2
ASSLIGRNTDTQY | TRBJ2-3 | TRBV7-2
ASSLAPSTGELF | TRBJ2-2 | TRBV5-1
ASSVSLSETQY | TRBJ2-5 | TRBV9
ATGAGTGNIQPQH | TRBJ1-5 | TRBV6-1